What follows is one TCR beta chain and its context. The antigen is not known. The sample is drawn from a study of radiotherapy plus CTLA-4 blockade in lung cancer. Whole-study context: Among patients, over 15% showed objective responses, and 30% to 40% had disease control. General study points: In blood, after radiotherapy plus ipilimumab, tumor-derived TCR clones expanded. The authors reported that early blood T cell clone dynamics, with interferon-beta, best predicted response.

Those with chemo-refractory metastatic non-small-cell lung cancer were treated with focal radiation combined with CTLA-4 blockade using ipilimumab. The method was immunoSEQ multiplex PCR; TCRdb's version includes in-frame clones alone and lacks a portion of them. The sample has over 80,000 clones, around 86% seen once. J lost 2 bases, V lost 4 bases, and 6 bases had no gene match. The CDR3 runs to 15 residues. Germline loops: CDR1 SGHVS, CDR2 FNYEAQ. The chain recombines TRBV7-6 with TRBJ2-5, with TRBD2 matching over 8 bases. The TCR originated in a human donor with non-small cell lung cancer that progressed on radiotherapy plus ipilimumab. Sample: peripheral blood, taken from a patient treated with radiotherapy plus ipilimumab. The CDR3 sequence is CASSSMAGGQETQYF. The CDR3 DNA reads TGTGCCAGCAGCTCAATGGCGGGGGGTCAAGAGACCCAGTACTTC.